This T cell receptor (beta chain) was recovered during a study of T cells in Graves' hyperthyroidism and ophthalmopathy (dated by TCRdb to about 2019). General notes on the study: Peripheral blood samples were taken at the time of initial diagnosis, prior to any treatment. An independent validation cohort of fewer than 20 hyperthyroidism patients and 17 patients who later progressed to ophthalmopathy tested prospective prediction of ophthalmopathy. After blood sampling, hyperthyroidism patients were treated with methimazole at a starting dose of 30 mg daily, and ophthalmopathy patients were treated with high-dose intravenous methylprednisolone. TCR V-J signatures able to tell the groups apart were searched for in a discovery cohort of more than 90 patients, of whom fewer than 45 had Graves' ophthalmopathy and 55 to 65 had stable Graves' hyperthyroidism. According to the paper, TCR Vbeta CDR3 sequencing was carried out on 135 peripheral blood samples, which came from 40 to 45 ophthalmopathy, under 80 hyperthyroidism and roughly 17 progressor patients. In addition, the study compared T-cell repertoires in thyroid tissue and in blood from six Graves' hyperthyroidism patients. The 90 to 100 discovery patients were randomly divided into training and test sets at a 7:3 ratio.

Regarding this clonotype: The target of this receptor is not known. Base qualities are not at hand, and no much larger clone is one base apart.

V was cut back by 10 bases and J by 3 bases, leaving a gap of 16 bases between them. Its CDR3 holds 15 amino acids, cysteine through phenylalanine. Only CDR3 DNA is held: 45 bases, read in frame from base 1. The germline V gene specifies MDHEN as CDR1 and SYDVKM as CDR2. TCR beta CDR3 regions were amplified from RNA transcripts. The first round of RT-PCR for the TCR CDR3 was performed with the HTBI primer set and the Qiagen OneStep RT-PCR kit. Libraries were constructed in a second round of multiplex PCR, after which size selection and purification were carried out. The libraries were sequenced on an Illumina HiSeq2000 using paired-end 100 bp reads. In the original analysis: Raw data were processed with SOAPnuke, discarding reads with adapters, uncalled bases, mean Phred below 15, or no exact constant-primer or identifier match. COPE v1.2.5 was used to merge high-quality paired reads, and clonotypes were defined as unique nucleotide sequences. MiTCR v1.1 was used to align the clonotypes against IMGT TRBV, TRBD and TRBJ reference segments. The analysis was restricted to V-J combinations with a frequency above 0.0001, which together covered approximately 99% of the repertoires. The TCS score was defined as the ratio of F50 (clonal expansion) to E x V (chaos), calculated using BLOSUM62-based TCRdist between CDR3 peptides within each V-J. Welch's t-statistics and random forest reduced around 550 V-J features to 13, which were used in a naive Bayes classifier (R e1071). TCRdb reworked the public reads: Q25 trimming with fastp, MiXCR clone assembly, productive beta chains retained. Duplicate CDR3 protein sequences are folded into a single record with the most common DNA and genes. The V and J calls and clone size come from TCRdb's table, not from the authors' own analysis. This sample comprises 560,000 or so distinct CDR3 sequences, around 20% of them detected only once. The top ten hold 47% of the sample.

Study-wide conclusions, independent of this receptor: In validation, the model predicted progression to ophthalmopathy a median of about 5.9 months before onset, with about 70% sensitivity and roughly 72% specificity. Ophthalmopathy was separated from stable hyperthyroidism by a 13 V-J signature model, with 85% to 90% sensitivity and roughly 81% specificity obtained in cross-validation and 80%/75% obtained in testing. Most expanded thyroid clonotypes (frequency above 0.001) were also detected in blood, a finding suggesting that blood repertoires may reflect thyroid immune responses. Sample size was not statistically predetermined, and blinding of investigators to group allocation was not performed.

In the ophthalmopathy patients, disease was moderately to severely active, with a Clinical Activity Score of 3 or more, a NOSPECS grade of 4 or more, and a duration of less than 3 months. Exclusion was applied to patients with uncontrolled infections, other autoimmune diseases, pregnancy or lactation. Diagnoses relied on clinical symptoms, serum thyroxine and TRAb, thyroid ultrasound and orbital computed tomography. PBMCs were separated from 10 ml of fresh peripheral blood using Ficoll-Paque density gradient centrifugation. Trizol reagent was used to extract total RNA, and RNA quality was then checked on an Agilent 2100 Bioanalyzer.

The origin of this receptor is a man aged 35-49 years with Graves' ophthalmopathy. The receptor chain draws on TRBV28 and TRBJ1-6, and the D gene may be TRBD1, 5 bases matching. The sequenced material came from blood. The CDR3: CATVRDGIYNSPLHF. The DNA sequence is TGTGCCACGGTCCGGGACGGAATCTATAATTCACCCCTCCACTTT.